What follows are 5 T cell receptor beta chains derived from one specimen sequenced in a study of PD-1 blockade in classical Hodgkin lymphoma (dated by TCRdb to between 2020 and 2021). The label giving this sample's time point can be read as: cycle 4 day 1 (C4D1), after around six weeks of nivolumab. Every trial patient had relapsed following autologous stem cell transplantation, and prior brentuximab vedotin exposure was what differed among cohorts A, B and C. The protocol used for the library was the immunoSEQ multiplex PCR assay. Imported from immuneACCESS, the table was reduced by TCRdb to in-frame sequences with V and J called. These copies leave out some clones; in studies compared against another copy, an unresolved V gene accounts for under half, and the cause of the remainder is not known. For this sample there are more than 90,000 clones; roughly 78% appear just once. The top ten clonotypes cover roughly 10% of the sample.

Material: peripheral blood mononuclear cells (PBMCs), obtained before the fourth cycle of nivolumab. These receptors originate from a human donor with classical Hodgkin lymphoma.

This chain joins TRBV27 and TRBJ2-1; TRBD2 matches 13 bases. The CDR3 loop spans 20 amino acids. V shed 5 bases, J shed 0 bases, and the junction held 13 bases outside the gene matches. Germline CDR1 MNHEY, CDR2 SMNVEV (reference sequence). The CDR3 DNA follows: TGTGCCAGCAGTCGTTGGCATGGACTAGCGGGAGAGGACTCCTACAATGAGCAGTTCTTC. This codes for CASSRWHGLAGEDSYNEQFF.

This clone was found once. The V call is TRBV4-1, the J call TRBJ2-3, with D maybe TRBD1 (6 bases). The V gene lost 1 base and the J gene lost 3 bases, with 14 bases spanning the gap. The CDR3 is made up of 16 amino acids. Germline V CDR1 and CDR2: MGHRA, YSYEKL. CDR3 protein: CASSQVGDIFTDTQYF. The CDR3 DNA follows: TGCGCCAGCAGCCAAGTCGGGGACATCTTTACAGATACGCAGTATTTT.

The CDR3 DNA is TGTGCCAGCAGCTTAAACCTGGGCAGGTTAACCGGGGAGCTGTTTTTT. This sequence encodes CASSLNLGRLTGELFF. The J gene is TRBJ2-2, the V gene TRBV5-4; D is ambiguous. With 2 bases removed from V and 5 bases from J, the gap between germline ends came to 16 bases. This CDR3 has 16 residues. Germline loops: CDR1 SGHNT, CDR2 YYREEE (reference sequence).

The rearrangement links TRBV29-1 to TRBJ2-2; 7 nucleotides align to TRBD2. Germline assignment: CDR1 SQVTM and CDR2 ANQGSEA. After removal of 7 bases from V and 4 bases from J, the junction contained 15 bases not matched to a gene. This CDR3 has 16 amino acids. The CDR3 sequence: CSASIGLVPFTGELFF. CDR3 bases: TGCAGCGCCTCCATCGGACTAGTCCCTTTCACCGGGGAGCTGTTTTTT.

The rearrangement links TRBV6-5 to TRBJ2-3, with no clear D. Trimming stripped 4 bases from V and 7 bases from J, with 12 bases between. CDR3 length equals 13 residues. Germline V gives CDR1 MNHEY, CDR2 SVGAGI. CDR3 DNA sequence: TGTGCCAGCAGTTCTTCTCGGTCCTATACGCAGTATTTT. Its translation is CASSSSRSYTQYF.